The clone carrying this TCR beta chain was seen once. The investigators amplified TCR beta CDR3 regions from RNA transcripts. RT-PCR in the first round (using the HTBI primer set) targeted the TCR CDR3. Each CDR3 protein is one row after TCRdb ran MiXCR on the multiplex PCR reads. Of about 480,000 distinct CDR3 sequences in the sample, around 14% are singletons; the top ten hold 17%. A roughly 9.7 ml volume of fresh peripheral blood provided the PBMCs. This entry is derived from a study of T cells in Graves' hyperthyroidism and ophthalmopathy. Germline-derived CDR1 and CDR2 are SGHAT and FQNNGV. V was cut by 5 bases and J by 2 bases, with 13 bases left in between. The CDR3 has 15 residues.

Sequencing was done on a sample of blood. The source of this sequence is a woman between 18 and 29 years old with Graves' hyperthyroidism. The J gene is TRBJ2-1, the V gene TRBV11-2; the D gene is possibly TRBD2 (6 bases). The CDR3 region has the DNA TGTGCCAGCAGCACCCGGGGGACGGCCTACAATGAGCAGTTCTTC. It translates to CASSTRGTAYNEQFF.